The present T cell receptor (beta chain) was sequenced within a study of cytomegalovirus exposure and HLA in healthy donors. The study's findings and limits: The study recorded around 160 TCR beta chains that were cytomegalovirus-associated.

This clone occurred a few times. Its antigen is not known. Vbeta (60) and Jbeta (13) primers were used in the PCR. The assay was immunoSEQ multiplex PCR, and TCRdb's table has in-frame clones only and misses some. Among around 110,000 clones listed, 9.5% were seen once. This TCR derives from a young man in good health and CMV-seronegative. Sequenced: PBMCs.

DNA for the CDR3: TGTGCCAGCAGCGTAGAGCAGGGCTTCTATGGCTACACCTTC. It yields the protein CASSVEQGFYGYTF. The chain combines TRBV9 with TRBJ1-2, with TRBD1 as a possible D gene (5 bases). Trimming pared 0 bases from V and 4 bases from J, leaving 10 bases between. Germline V gene lookup returns CDR1 SGDLS and CDR2 YYNGEE. This CDR3 has 14 amino acids.